The 14 T cell receptor beta chains below come from one sample, sequenced in a study of breast tumors, draining lymph nodes, adjacent tissues. Samples came from axillary lymph nodes draining the breast cancer. TCRdb re-derived calls from the multiplex PCR reads in MiXCR, one entry per CDR3 protein. Among 100,000 to 150,000 distinct CDR3 sequences, 20% to 25% were seen once, and the ten largest hold roughly 2.8%. Sequencing was performed on axillary lymph node tissue. These receptors were taken from a female donor with breast cancer. Some clones in this sample may be carry-over from other donors' samples.

This clonotype was recorded many times. The rearrangement joins TRBV2 to TRBJ2-1; unclear D gene. Trimming took off 3 bases at V and 6 bases at J, with 9 bases between the two ends. Germline V gene data show CDR1 as SNHLY and CDR2 as FYNNEI. The CDR3 has 13 residues. The CDR3 coding sequence is TGTGCCAGCAGTGATGTATGGGGCAATGAGCAGTTCTTC. It is translated as CASSDVWGNEQFF.

In regard to this clonotype: This may be a read error: a much more frequent sequence differs by one nucleotide. The missing conserved phenylalanine or tryptophan at the end of this CDR3 makes a read error likely. This sequence joins TRBV12-3 or TRBV12-4 and TRBJ2-5; 13 bases line up with TRBD2. The ends lost 6 bases at V and 3 bases at J; junction bases unmatched: 4. CDR3 length: 15 amino acids. Here the CDR3 reads CASRPGLAGEETQYL. The CDR3 region has the DNA TGTGCCAGCAGGCCCGGACTAGCGGGAGAAGAGACCCAGTACCTC.

This clonotype has a count of ten or more. This chain joins TRBV7-8 and TRBJ2-1; 9 bases align to TRBD2. The V gene end was trimmed by 5 bases and the J gene end by 9 bases; junction bases not matched to a gene: 8. The germline V gene has CDR1 SGHVS and CDR2 FQNEAQ. CDR3 length: 14 amino acids. CDR3 loop: CASSIPGLAFEQFF. CDR3 coding DNA: TGTGCCAGCAGCATACCGGGACTAGCATTTGAGCAGTTCTTC.

This clonotype has a count of ten or more. The V call is TRBV6-1, the J call TRBJ2-7; TRBD1 aligns across 8 bases. V trimming: 4 bases; J trimming: 2 bases; junction bases outside the gene matches: 7. Per germline, CDR1 MNHNS and CDR2 SASEGT. This CDR3 has 15 residues. CDR3 amino acids: CASSVVPGQAYEQYF. For the CDR3, the DNA is TGTGCCAGCAGTGTCGTCCCGGGACAGGCCTACGAGCAGTACTTC.

There are many counts of this clonotype. The chain links TRBV30 to TRBJ2-7, with 7 bases lining up with TRBD1. The CDR3 runs to 13 residues. V was pared by 1 base and J by 3 bases, with 3 bases of the junction left unmatched. The germline V gene encodes CDR1 GTSNPN and CDR2 SVGIG (reference sequence). The chain's CDR3 is CAWSAGTDYEQYF. CDR3 coding DNA: TGTGCCTGGAGTGCCGGGACAGACTACGAGCAGTACTTC. The full variable domain, rest sourced from reference TRBV30 and TRBJ2-7, is SQTIHQWPATLVQPVGSPLSLECTVEGTSNPNLYWYRQAAGRGLQLLFYSVGIGQISSEVPQNLSASRPQDRQFILSSKKLLLSDSGFYLCAWSAGTDYEQYFGPGTRLTVT.

On this clonotype: A read error is possible here, since a much larger clone lies one base away. J is TRBJ2-1 and V is TRBV16, with D uncertain. Trimming shortened V by 2 bases and J by 9 bases, and 5 bases separated the two germline ends. Germline lookup yields CDR1 KGHSY and CDR2 FQNENV. The CDR3 contains 11 residues. The CDR3 loop reads CASSQKVEQFF. CDR3 in DNA: TGTGCCAGCAGCCAAAAGGTTGAGCAGTTCTTC.

In its sample, this clonotype was seen many times. The chain carries TRBV7-2 and TRBJ2-3; 11 bases match TRBD1. This CDR3 contains 16 residues. Unmatched junction bases numbered 7, after V lost 4 bases and J lost 4 bases. The V gene's germline CDR1 is SGHTA and CDR2 FQGNSA. As DNA, the CDR3 is TGTGCCAGCAGCTCCGGCGGACAGGGGGCAGCAGATACGCAGTATTTT. Translated, it gives CASSSGGQGAADTQYF.

The table lists this clonotype with many counts. The rearrangement links TRBV5-1 to TRBJ2-3; 7 nucleotides align to TRBD1. This CDR3 contains 15 residues. With 4 bases clipped from V and 0 bases from J, the junction kept 5 bases outside the gene matches. Germline CDR1 and CDR2: SGHRS and YFSETQ. This CDR3 reads CASSMGQHSTDTQYF. For the CDR3, the DNA is TGCGCCAGCAGCATGGGACAGCATAGCACAGATACGCAGTATTTT.

This clonotype has at least ten counts. The chain couples TRBV11-2 to TRBJ2-3; the match to TRBD2 covers 9 bases. This CDR3 is built from 18 residues. With V trimmed by 7 bases and J by 2 bases, 16 bases remained unmatched. Germline V gene data show CDR1 as SGHAT and CDR2 as FQNNGV. This CDR3 reads CASTEKGPEREVTDTQYF. The CDR3 DNA reads as TGTGCCAGCACCGAAAAAGGGCCGGAGCGGGAGGTCACAGATACGCAGTATTTT.

J is TRBJ1-6 and V is TRBV18; D gene uncertain. Trimming took 8 bases from V and 7 from J, leaving 18 bases between them. Germline V gene sequence: CDR1 KGHSH, CDR2 LQKENI. This CDR3 contains 15 residues. In DNA, the CDR3 is TGTGCCAGCAGGATCATGGCCGGGTTGAATTCACCCCTCCACTTT. Translated, it gives CASRIMAGLNSPLHF. Full variable domain (outside the CDR3, taken from reference TRBV18 and TRBJ1-6): NAGVMQNPRHLVRRRGQEARLRCSPMKGHSHVYWYRQLPEEGLKFMVYLQKENIIDESGMPKERFSAEFPKEGPSILRIQQVVRGDSAAYFCASRIMAGLNSPLHFGNGTRLTVT.

At least ten counts were recorded for this clonotype. In DNA form, the CDR3 reads TGTGCCATCAGTGTAGGAAGAGATGGAGCTAACTATGGCTACACCTTC. Translated: CAISVGRDGANYGYTF. The chain combines TRBV10-3 with TRBJ1-2; no firm D call. Germline lookup yields CDR1 ENHRY and CDR2 SYGVKD. The CDR3 length is 16 residues. V lost 4 bases, J lost 0 bases, and 15 bases lay in between.

Many counts were recorded for this clonotype. The chain has TRBV30 and TRBJ2-5; 10 nucleotides align to TRBD1. The CDR3 loop spans 13 amino acids. Trimming removed 8 bases from V and 3 bases from J; junction bases left unmatched: 6. Germline V CDR1 and CDR2: GTSNPN, SVGIG (reference sequence). The CDR3 coding sequence is TGTGCCGCAACCGGGACAGGGGAAGAGACCCAGTACTTC. It is translated as CAATGTGEETQYF.

This clonotype was recorded many times. The chain couples TRBV18 to TRBJ2-7; 8 bases match TRBD1. Germline-derived CDR1 and CDR2 are KGHSH and LQKENI. The CDR3 is made up of 15 amino acids. Unmatched junction bases numbered 3, after V lost 0 bases and J lost 2 bases. As DNA, the CDR3 is TGTGCCAGCTCACCACCGGCAGGGGGCCCCTACGAGCAGTACTTC. Translating it yields CASSPPAGGPYEQYF.

The gene calls are TRBV4-1 and TRBJ2-2; 10 bases map to TRBD1. This CDR3 spans 17 amino acids. V lost 6 bases to trimming and J lost 4 bases; unmatched junction nucleotides: 11. Per germline, CDR1 MGHRA and CDR2 YSYEKL. The CDR3 DNA sequence: TGCGCCAGCAGGGGTAGCCCTGGGACAGGGGCCACCGGGGAGCTGTTTTTT. The encoded protein is CASRGSPGTGATGELFF.